This T cell receptor (beta chain) was sequenced for a study of shared clonotypes between healthy human individuals. Notes on the study in general: The sharing of roughly 5% of naive CD4 clonotypes was seen across a handful of donors.

The CDR3 has 14 amino acids. Unmatched junction bases numbered 13, after V lost 4 bases and J lost 7 bases. Germline V gives CDR1 SQVTM, CDR2 ANQGSEA. Those who donated were healthy HIV-negative adults, with no recent acute infections or vaccinations reported. Investigators divided CD4+ cells into CD45RA+ naive and CD45RA-negative memory subsets. Worth noting for this clone: Its cognate antigen is unknown.

About 30,000 T cell genomes (around 190 ng DNA) went into each sorted-subset replicate. Assay: immunoSEQ multiplex PCR; the TCRdb copy retains only in-frame clones and omits some. The table includes 1.6 million or so clones, roughly 96% detected once. V and J are TRBV29-1 and TRBJ2-7, with 7 bases matching TRBD2. The specimen sequenced was naive CD4+ T cells sorted from blood. The subset was: CD45RA+ positively selected. The TCR sequence derives from a man younger than 40 in good health. This chain's CDR3 is CSVVGTTTWREQYF. CDR3 DNA: TGCAGCGTTGTCGGGACTACCACCTGGAGGGAGCAGTACTTC.